Sequencing of this T cell receptor beta chain was carried out in a study of cytomegalovirus exposure and HLA in healthy donors (dated 2017 in TCRdb). In the study overall: In an earlier analysis of 587 of the donors, 276 Gb of sequence data and 117 million unique TCR beta sequences from 180 million or so T cells were reported. Across 300 to 500 genotyped donors of the cohort, an average of approximately 220,000 unique TCR beta nucleotide sequences per donor were sequenced, and 15% to 20% of those sequences were non-productive. A later analysis re-analyzed previously published TCR beta repertoires from hundreds of donors and added high-resolution HLA genotyping to study TCR occurrence patterns. An early release that covered fewer than 800 HLA-typed donors contained approximately 300 gigabases of sequencing data and about 93 million unique TCR sequences. Roughly 5 DR-DQ haplotypes were handled as single units for association and clustering because linkage in the cohort was strong. Class I and class II HLA loci were covered by the typing at four-digit resolution. Rather than using new phenotypic data, the later analysis identified candidate immune exposures from TCR beta sequences and from how often those sequences occurred across donors. Among the roughly 390 genotyped donors, roughly 80% belonged to the genetic ancestry cluster associated with self-reported Caucasian donors. Alongside the repertoire data, information on donor age, sex, ethnicity and CMV serostatus was compiled. In a later genetic analysis, genome-wide SNP genotypes for about three fifths of the roughly 670 donors were used, and that subset was treated as a discovery cohort. Along with the roughly 670-subject first cohort, a separate validation cohort of over a hundred different subjects was used. All discovery cohort repertoires had been generated using a single sequencing platform. The study aimed to test whether signatures of past pathogen exposure could be identified by cataloging public T cell receptors. To decide whether each TCR beta V gene segment behaved as functional or pseudogenic, an earlier analysis of some 580 of the donors relied on high-throughput TCR beta sequencing. Typing coverage varied by locus: roughly 629-640 donors for A, B, C, DRB1 and DQB1; roughly 560 for DQA1; 606 for DPA1; about 450 for DPB1. The study used immunosequencing to profile the T cell repertoires of about 670 subjects and linked those repertoires to cytomegalovirus serostatus. To predict cytomegalovirus infection status, the study combined high-throughput TCR immunosequencing, statistical association of individual TCRs with disease status, and machine learning.

The protocol used for the library was the immunoSEQ multiplex PCR assay. For the multiplex PCR, a mixture combining 60 forward primers for TCR Vbeta segments and 13 reverse primers for TCR Jbeta segments was used. The CDR3 region of rearranged TCR beta genes was amplified from genomic DNA by a multiplex PCR assay. The amplified TCR beta libraries were sequenced on the Illumina HiSeq System as 87-base-pair reads. As for the original processing: Across the 670 or so repertoires, a later analysis counted 80 million or so unique TCR beta chains, 9.5 million to 13 million of which were shared by at least two donors. Raw reads were error-corrected and collapsed into unique sequences by a nearest-neighbor algorithm in which closely related sequences were merged to remove PCR and sequencing errors. V, D and J gene segments were assigned by aligning CDR3 sequences to IMGT reference sequences. For a sequence to be retained, a match of at least six nucleotides was required to both a V gene segment and a J gene segment. Rearrangements were classified as productive when the CDR3 lacked stop codons and remained in frame with V and J, and all other rearrangements were classified as non-productive. CDR3 was defined according to IMGT convention as the region running from the second conserved V-encoded cysteine to the conserved J-encoded phenylalanine. In an earlier analysis of roughly 580 of the donors, sequences lacking an unambiguous match to a single V gene segment were excluded. In an earlier analysis of 587 of the donors, V segments were called functional above 56.7% productive rearrangements and were called segregating when the between-donor standard deviation exceeded 5%. A statistical classification framework was built to diagnose cytomegalovirus status from the catalog of TCR beta chain sequences. In a later analysis, V and J genes were assigned by comparing TCR nucleotide sequences against IMGT/GENE-DB human TR gene sequences. A later analysis assigned CDR3 sequences and most-parsimonious VDJ recombination scenarios with the TCRdist pipeline. In a later analysis, every TCR beta chain was defined by the combination of its CDR3 amino acid sequence and its V-gene family, and reads without a unique V-gene family were dropped. In a later analysis, fewer than 650 highly shared, low-generation-probability nucleotide sequences were removed to address suspected cross-contamination and a sequencing artifact. In a later analysis, a clonal expansion index was calculated for each public chain from normalized within-repertoire ranks of inferred template counts. Generation probabilities in a later analysis came from a VDJ recombination model fitted to out-of-frame rearrangements, and those results were checked against IGoR. Hypergeometric tests were used in a later analysis to score TCR-TCR, TCR-HLA and TCR-CMV co-occurrence, with a repertoire-size bias correction applied to the TCR pairs. To estimate false discovery rates, a later analysis permuted the HLA or CMV assignments 20 times. In a later analysis, co-occurring TCRs were grouped with DBSCAN, and TCRdist sequence similarity was added when clustering was performed within HLA-allele-positive subsets. Repertoires with fewer than 30,000 or more than 120,000 public chains, plus five repertoires with anomalous nucleotide sharing, were excluded from co-occurrence clustering. What TCRdb holds here is the immuneACCESS table cut down to in-frame rearrangements. Part of the clones is not present; checked against another copy, under half of the missing clones reflect an unresolved V gene, and the others are unexplained. The V and J calls and clone size come from that table; D and trimming were worked out from the DNA. This sample gives 150,000 to 160,000 clones in total; 65% to 85% of them show up just once. Clones ranked in the top ten supply around 2.8% of the sample.

From its cysteine to its phenylalanine, the CDR3 spans 12 amino acids. The kept DNA is CDR3 alone, 36 bases in frame from the first base. From a lookup of the germline V gene (reference sequence), CDR1 and CDR2 are SEHNR and FQNEAQ. A distance of 16 bases separates the germline ends of V and J, which lose 5 bases and 12 bases respectively. On the study overall, not on this receptor specifically: V-gene and J-gene trimming of TCR beta chains was associated with a missense DCLRE1C variant in a later genetic analysis, and the association was replicated in an independent cohort. The cohort was sequenced for TCR beta chains only, and without alpha or paired-chain data the features that could be detected were limited. A later analysis found that most CMV-associated TCR beta chains appeared HLA-restricted, with HLA associations seemingly driven largely by CMV exposure. Because the 87-base-pair reads could not distinguish some IMGT-functional V segments, including TRBV6-2 and TRBV6-3, those segments were excluded. In a later analysis, the rate of TCR association differed among HLA loci, with DRB1 alleles having the most associated TCRs and HLA-C alleles having the fewest. A further reported finding was that TCR beta sequences accurately predicted the HLA-A and HLA-B alleles for most subjects in the first cohort. In an earlier analysis of some 500 of the donors, most TCR beta V segments were observed in productive rearrangements about 90% or about 30% of the time, broadly matching IMGT annotations. Strong co-occurrence of HLA alleles, especially DR and DQ, made assigning TCR associations to individual alleles difficult. The authors suggested that the approach could potentially be generalized to other disease states and immunological phenotypes. The only immune exposure information available for the cohort was CMV serostatus. In both the original and validation cohorts, the classifier was reported to diagnose cytomegalovirus status with high specificity and sensitivity. According to a later genetic analysis, donors in an Asian-associated ancestry cluster had fewer N-insertions in productive TCRs than the approximately 670-donor mean. Fewer than 20 rarely observed V segments, including chromosome 9 orphons, were excluded from the earlier analysis of some 590 of the donors because counts were too low. The study gave a list of under 200 TCR beta chains associated with cytomegalovirus. Most TCR sequences were observed very rarely across donors, whereas some public TCRs were present in many individuals. Because some donors lacked HLA typing at each locus, the association tests relied only on the typed subset. In vitro tests confirmed that a few of the cytomegalovirus-associated TCR beta chains recognize cytomegalovirus antigens. According to a later analysis, parvovirus B19, influenza, CMV and Epstein-Barr virus appeared linked to several top co-occurrence clusters. In a later analysis, HLA-associated TCR beta chains showed more clonal expansion and lower generation probabilities than non-associated chains that were equally common. A group of highly shared sequence variants was considered likely to be a technical artifact of the sequencing pipeline. Linkage disequilibrium might explain the correlated functional status among segregating V segments, but an unknown experimental factor could not be ruled out. Sequencing depth was assumed to be roughly uniform across donors in the presence/absence analyses, though that assumption may not hold. At a false discovery rate of 0.05, a later analysis linked about 17,000 TCR beta sequences to specific HLA alleles.

The cohort was made up of around 720 healthy bone marrow donors. All cohort members were sampled while nominally healthy, although unrecorded immune exposures were likely present. The donor was CMV seronegative and was included in the group of 352 seronegative cohort members. Every donor gave a peripheral blood sample, and the peripheral blood mononuclear cells from that sample were used for TCR beta sequencing. The Qiagen DNeasy Blood Extraction Kit was used to extract genomic DNA from the blood cell samples. Notes on this clone: Its target antigen remains unknown. The input lacks base qualities; no much larger clone sits a single base away.

The sequence was obtained from a man younger than 30 in good health and CMV-seronegative. The specimen was PBMCs. Recombination connected TRBV7-9 to TRBJ1-2; the D gene lacks a confident call. The CDR3 region: CASSVDVSEDTF. The nucleotides are TGTGCCAGCAGCGTGGACGTCTCGGAGGACACCTTC.